Shown below are 20 T cell receptor beta chains from a single sample sequenced in a study of response to subunit inactivated influenza vaccine. Using its own MiXCR run on the RT-PCR reads, TCRdb lists one record per CDR3 protein. The sample has roughly 670,000 distinct CDR3 sequences; around 15% are singletons. Sequencing was performed on PBMCs from blood, taken 14 to 15 days before vaccination. These receptor sequences come from a man between 45 and 60 years old who received an inactivated influenza vaccine.

This clonotype was counted between two and nine times. The chain carries TRBV7-8 and TRBJ2-4; 7 bases map to TRBD2. The CDR3 has 20 amino acids. V was clipped by 1 base and J by 1 base; unmatched bases: 16. Germline V gene lookup returns CDR1 SGHVS and CDR2 FQNEAQ. The CDR3 nucleotides are TGTGCCAGCAGCTTAGACGCGCGGGGGACTGGTTATGGGGCCAAAAACATTCAGTACTTC. Translation gives CASSLDARGTGYGAKNIQYF.

The chain employs TRBV15 and TRBJ2-7, with a possible D match to TRBD2 (6 bases). Deletions cut 0 bases from V and 3 bases from J, with 12 bases between. Germline V gene lookup returns CDR1 LNHNV and CDR2 YYDKDF (reference sequence). The CDR3 has 15 amino acids. Here the CDR3 reads CATSREGSGVYEQYF. CDR3 nucleotides: TGTGCCACCAGCAGAGAGGGGTCGGGGGTCTACGAGCAGTACTTC.

This clonotype was detected many times. The chain has TRBV12-3 or TRBV12-4 and TRBJ1-2, with 10 bases matching TRBD1. The CDR3 totals 16 residues. V lost 5 bases and J lost 6; bases outside the gene matches: 12. The CDR3 region has the DNA TGTGCCAGCAGTCCGGCGGGACAGGGGTTGATCGATGGCTACACCTTC. As protein: CASSPAGQGLIDGYTF.

This clonotype came up a few times. This chain uses TRBV4-3 with TRBJ1-4; D possibly corresponds to TRBD1 (5 bases). The CDR3 is 16 amino acids. Germline V lookup: CDR1 LGHNA, CDR2 YSLEER. The V end lost 0 bases, the J end lost 3 bases, and 11 bases lay between the germline ends. In DNA, the CDR3 is TGCGCCAGCAGCCAAGAGGGGGGACGTCCTAATGAAAAACTGTTTTTT. Its translation: CASSQEGGRPNEKLFF.

There are a few counts of this clonotype. The chain uses TRBV11-1 and TRBJ2-3; D may match TRBD1 or TRBD2 (5 bases each). The germline CDR1 and CDR2 sequences are SGHAT and FQDESV (reference sequence). The CDR3 has 20 amino acids. The V end was cut by 0 bases, the J end by 2 bases, with 24 bases between. This chain's CDR3 is CASSLALRSGDAVNTDTQYF. CDR3 nucleotides: TGTGCCAGCAGCTTAGCTCTACGTTCCGGGGACGCTGTGAACACAGATACGCAGTATTTT.

This clonotype appeared many times. The chain carries TRBV7-9 and TRBJ2-1; 7 bases align to TRBD1. The J segment lost 0 bases and the V segment lost 3 bases, leaving 5 bases of the junction unmatched. This CDR3 is 16 amino acids long. The germline gives CDR1 SEHNR, CDR2 FQNEAQ (reference sequence). CDR3 bases: TGTGCCAGCAGCTTCCCTCCAGGGGGCTCCTACAATGAGCAGTTCTTC. It translates to CASSFPPGGSYNEQFF.

The gene calls are TRBV20-1 and TRBJ2-5; 7 nucleotides agree with TRBD2. From germline, CDR1 is DFQATT and CDR2 SNEGSKA (reference sequence). Trimming took 0 bases from V and 2 from J; bases not matched to a gene: 9. The CDR3 covers 16 residues. The CDR3 spells CSARDYQRGPQETQYF. The CDR3 nucleotides are TGCAGTGCTAGAGATTATCAGCGGGGCCCACAAGAGACCCAGTACTTC.

The chain combines TRBV5-1 with TRBJ2-6, with 9 bases fitting TRBD1. CDR3 length: 19 amino acids. J lost 0 bases, V lost 0 bases, and 7 bases had no gene match. Per germline, CDR1 SGHRS and CDR2 YFSETQ. CDR3 DNA sequence: TGCGCCAGCAGCTTGGGGACAGGGGTTTTCACCTCTGGGGCCAACGTCCTGACTTTC. Protein product: CASSLGTGVFTSGANVLTF.

The V call is TRBV11-2, the J call TRBJ2-3; 8 nucleotides match TRBD1. Germline V gives CDR1 SGHAT, CDR2 FQNNGV. Trimming removed 5 bases from V and 1 base from J; junction bases left unmatched: 20. The CDR3 consists of 20 residues. Here the CDR3 reads CASSARRYMGPGQGTDTQYF. Here the CDR3 DNA reads TGTGCCAGCAGCGCACGTCGGTATATGGGCCCGGGACAGGGCACAGATACGCAGTATTTT.

This clonotype came up a few times. This chain joins TRBV28 and TRBJ2-7, with 9 bases matching TRBD2. V was clipped by 7 bases and J by 5 bases; unmatched bases: 12. This CDR3 spans 15 amino acids. The germline gives CDR1 MDHEN, CDR2 SYDVKM. Written as DNA, the CDR3 is TGTGCCAGCAAATCGGTTGCGGGAGGGCACGACGAGCAGTACTTC. This gives the protein CASKSVAGGHDEQYF.

The chain combines TRBV12-3 or TRBV12-4 with TRBJ1-3, with 8 bases fitting TRBD1. With 4 bases clipped from V and 4 bases from J, the junction kept 6 bases outside the gene matches. This CDR3 spans 15 amino acids. In DNA form, the CDR3 reads TGTGCCAGCAGTTCGGACAGGGATACAGGAAACACCATATATTTT. Its protein is CASSSDRDTGNTIYF.

This clonotype was seen a handful of times. The genes are TRBV12-3 or TRBV12-4 and TRBJ2-1; no reliable D call. Trimming shortened V by 2 bases and J by 0 bases, and 17 bases separated the two germline ends. The length of the CDR3 is 18 residues. The DNA for the CDR3 is TGTGCCAGCAGTTTAAATAGACTTCTCAGGAGCTCCTACAATGAGCAGTTCTTC. This codes for CASSLNRLLRSSYNEQFF.

This rearrangement joins TRBV7-7 to TRBJ2-2; no clear D. The CDR3 extends over 13 amino acids. The V and J ends lost 6 bases and 4 bases respectively, with 9 bases between them. Germline V gene lookup returns CDR1 SSHAT and CDR2 FNYEAQ (reference sequence). The CDR3 DNA reads TGTGCCAGCAGTCCATTTGGCACCGGGGAGCTGTTTTTT. Its protein product is CASSPFGTGELFF.

The chain recombines TRBV29-1 with TRBJ2-1, with TRBD2 matching over 9 bases. The V and J ends lost 4 bases and 4 bases, in that order; junction bases with no gene match: 5. Per germline, CDR1 SQVTM and CDR2 ANQGSEA. The CDR3 sequence is 14 residues long. The CDR3 is CSVGAGGQYNEQFF. For the CDR3, the DNA is TGCAGCGTTGGGGCGGGAGGGCAGTACAATGAGCAGTTCTTC.

This clonotype turned up a few times. This chain connects TRBV12-3 or TRBV12-4 to TRBJ1-6; D is uncertain. V was cut by 6 bases and J by 9 bases, with 15 bases left in between. The CDR3 runs 14 residues. CDR3 DNA: TGTGCCAGCAGCTCCGATAGGGAGGCTTCACCCCTCCACTTT. Protein: CASSSDREASPLHF.

The rearrangement links TRBV12-3 or TRBV12-4 to TRBJ1-2; 12 nucleotides align to TRBD1. The J segment lost 6 bases and the V segment lost 5 bases, leaving 7 bases of the junction unmatched. The CDR3 is 15 residues long. Here the CDR3 reads CASSPHGTGGNGYTF. The CDR3 DNA reads as TGTGCCAGCAGTCCTCACGGGACAGGGGGCAATGGCTACACCTTC.

This clonotype was seen a handful of times. The rearrangement joins TRBV4-3 to TRBJ2-6; no clear D gene. Trimming took off 1 base at V and 1 base at J, with 8 bases between the two ends. This CDR3 has 16 residues. CDR1 and CDR2 (germline): LGHNA, YSLEER. The CDR3 protein is CASSQGMGSGANVLTF. CDR3 nucleotide sequence: TGCGCCAGCAGCCAAGGGATGGGGTCTGGGGCCAACGTCCTGACTTTC.

This clonotype was seen only a few times. J is TRBJ1-5 and V is TRBV20-1, with a tentative D call TRBD1 (5 bases). The CDR3 contains 13 residues. Germline CDR1 DFQATT, CDR2 SNEGSKA (reference sequence). V was trimmed by 5 bases and J by 1 base, leaving 9 bases between them. The CDR3 DNA is TGCAGTGCTGGTAGGGACAGCAATCAGCCCCAGCATTTT. This codes for CSAGRDSNQPQHF.

This clonotype was detected a few times. The chain links TRBV9 to TRBJ2-5, with a possible D match to TRBD2 (6 bases). This CDR3 has 17 amino acids. With 0 bases removed from V and 5 bases from J, the gap between germline ends came to 20 bases. Germline V gene sequence: CDR1 SGDLS, CDR2 YYNGEE. The CDR3 sequence is CASSVAAGPPSSETQYF. The CDR3 DNA sequence: TGTGCCAGCAGCGTAGCGGCGGGACCACCTTCGTCGGAGACCCAGTACTTC.

This clonotype was detected only a few times. This rearrangement joins TRBV24-1 to TRBJ2-2; D possibly corresponds to TRBD1 (5 bases). The germline V gene encodes CDR1 KGHDR and CDR2 SFDVKD. The CDR3 spans 14 residues. The V and J ends lost 8 bases and 4 bases respectively, with 13 bases between them. CDR3 loop: CATNSRVATGELFF. The CDR3, as DNA: TGTGCCACCAACTCCAGGGTTGCCACCGGGGAGCTGTTTTTT.